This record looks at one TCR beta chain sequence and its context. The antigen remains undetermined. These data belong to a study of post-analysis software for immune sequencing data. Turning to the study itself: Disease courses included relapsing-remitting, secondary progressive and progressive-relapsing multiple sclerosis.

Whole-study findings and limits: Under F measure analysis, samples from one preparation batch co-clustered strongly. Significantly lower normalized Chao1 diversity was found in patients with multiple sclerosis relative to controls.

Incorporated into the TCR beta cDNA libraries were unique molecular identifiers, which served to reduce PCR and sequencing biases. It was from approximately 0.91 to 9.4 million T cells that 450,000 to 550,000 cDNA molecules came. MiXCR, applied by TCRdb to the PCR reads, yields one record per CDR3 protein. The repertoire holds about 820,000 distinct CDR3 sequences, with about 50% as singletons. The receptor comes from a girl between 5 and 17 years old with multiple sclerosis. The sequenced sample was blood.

The CDR3 protein is CASSDSGGPYEQYF. In nucleotides, the CDR3 is TGTGCCAGCAGCGATAGCGGGGGACCCTACGAGCAGTACTTC. The V gene is TRBV5-6, the J gene TRBJ2-7; 9 bases match TRBD2. Germline lookup yields CDR1 SGHDT and CDR2 YYEEEE. The CDR3 runs 14 residues. V was clipped by 4 bases and J by 2 bases; unmatched bases: 4.